This is a list of T cell receptor beta chains from one sample in a study of shared clonotypes between healthy human individuals. Method: immunoSEQ multiplex PCR; TCRdb's copy keeps in-frame clones and lacks some. This table has 740,000 or so clones, around three quarters appearing once. The material sequenced was memory CD4+ T cells sorted from blood. Receptors were obtained from a woman aged 25 to 45 in good health. The CDR3 runs from the conserved cysteine through the conserved F or W. D genes are given only for firm matches. A clone size is listed for some rows: how often the clone was seen (once, few, many), or a class if it is expanded.

TGTGCCAGCAGCAACAGTAGGGGCGGAAATAGCAATCAGCCCCAGCATTTT | CASSNSRGGNSNQPQHF | . | TRBJ1-5 | . | TRBV21-1
TGTGCCAGCGGGGGGGCCCCGGTAATTAAGCAGTTCTTC | CASGGAPVIKQFF | . | TRBJ2-1 | . | TRBV25-1
TGTGCCAGCAGTACTCCGGGACTAGCCGTCTACGAGCAGTACTTC | CASSTPGLAVYEQYF | . | TRBJ2-7 | TRBD2 | TRBV27
TGTGCCAGCAGCTTTACCAGGGTCTATTCGTATGGCTACACCTTC | CASSFTRVYSYGYTF | . | TRBJ1-2 | . | TRBV7-6
TGTGCCAGCAGCGCATCCTGGGGGGAGTACGAGCAGTACTTC | CASSASWGEYEQYF | few | TRBJ2-7 | . | TRBV7-8
TGTGCCAGCAGCTTAGCCTACAATGAGCAGTTCTTC | CASSLAYNEQFF | few | TRBJ2-1 | . | TRBV7-9
TGTGCCAGCAGCACTAGGACTAGCGGGAAGGACAATGAGCAGTTCTTC | CASSTRTSGKDNEQFF | . | TRBJ2-1 | TRBD2 | TRBV7-2
TGTGCCAGCAGCGTACCAACTAGCGGGAGTGGCACCGGGGAGCTGTTTTTT | CASSVPTSGSGTGELFF | . | TRBJ2-2 | TRBD2 | TRBV9
TGTGCCTGGAGTGGATGGAGTGCGAACACCGGGGAGCTGTTTTTT | CAWSGWSANTGELFF | . | TRBJ2-2 | . | TRBV30
TGTGCCAGCAGCTTAGACCCACCGCGGACCCCTTTTGGCACCGGGGAGCTGTTTTTT | CASSLDPPRTPFGTGELFF | . | TRBJ2-2 | . | TRBV11-2
TGTGCCAGCAGTGAATTAGTGGGATTGCAGACCCAGTACTTC | CASSELVGLQTQYF | few | TRBJ2-5 | . | TRBV2
TGCGCCAGCAGCTTGGTCCTAGCGGGAGCAGCAGAGACCCAGTACTTC | CASSLVLAGAAETQYF | . | TRBJ2-5 | TRBD2 | TRBV5-1
TGCAGCGTTGTCGGACAGGAACTTTACAATGAGCAGTTCTTC | CSVVGQELYNEQFF | . | TRBJ2-1 | TRBD1 | TRBV29-1
TGTGCCATCAGTGAGGGGGCCGGGTACTATGGCTACACCTTC | CAISEGAGYYGYTF | . | TRBJ1-2 | . | TRBV10-3
TGCGCCAGCAGCTCGGACGGGACAGGGGTGGGGGAGCAGTACTTC | CASSSDGTGVGEQYF | . | TRBJ2-7 | TRBD1 | TRBV5-1
TGTGCCAGCTTCTATGGGATGAACACTGAAGCTTTCTTT | CASFYGMNTEAFF | . | TRBJ1-1 | . | TRBV28
TGTGCCATCAGTGAGTCAGAAACTAGCGGAGCAGATACGCAGTATTTT | CAISESETSGADTQYF | . | TRBJ2-3 | TRBD2 | TRBV10-3
TGTGCCAGCTCTCCCGACTTTTATGGCTACACCTTC | CASSPDFYGYTF | few | TRBJ1-2 | . | TRBV18
TGTGCCAGCAGGACGGGACAGGGGGCGAACACTGAAGCTTTCTTT | CASRTGQGANTEAFF | . | TRBJ1-1 | TRBD1 | TRBV2
TGTGCCAGCAGCCCGCTAGCGCATTTCCAAGAGACCCAGTACTTC | CASSPLAHFQETQYF | . | TRBJ2-5 | . | TRBV27
TGTGCCAGCAACGACAGGGGCAGTACGGCTGAGACCCAGTACTTC | CASNDRGSTAETQYF | . | TRBJ2-5 | TRBD1 | TRBV6-6
TGTGCCAGCAGTCAGCTCCAGGAGTCGAATGAAAAACTGTTTTTT | CASSQLQESNEKLFF | . | TRBJ1-4 | . | TRBV6-6
TGTGCCAGCAGCCTTCAGGGGCGGGATCCCTACAATGAGCAGTTCTTC | CASSLQGRDPYNEQFF | . | TRBJ2-1 | . | TRBV7-2
TGTGCCAGCAGTTTTTTTAGCGGGAACACACTGAAAGAGACCCAGTACTTC | CASSFFSGNTLKETQYF | . | TRBJ2-5 | TRBD2 | TRBV27
TGTGCCAGCAGTGAACAGGGAAATGAGCAGTTCTTC | CASSEQGNEQFF | many | TRBJ2-1 | . | TRBV25-1
TGCGCCAGCAGCCAAGCCGGGACAGGGTCCAATGAGCAGTTCTTC | CASSQAGTGSNEQFF | . | TRBJ2-1 | TRBD1 | TRBV5-1
TGCGCCAGCAGCTTGCAAGCCTCCACAGATACGCAGTATTTT | CASSLQASTDTQYF | . | TRBJ2-3 | . | TRBV5-1
TGTGCCAGCAGCTTGGCGGGGGACACTGAAGCTTTCTTT | CASSLAGDTEAFF | . | TRBJ1-1 | . | TRBV5-8
TGCGCCAGCAGCACCCGGGCGCTCGAAAGCAATCAGCCCCAGCATTTT | CASSTRALESNQPQHF | . | TRBJ1-5 | . | TRBV4-1
TGTGCCAGTAGTACGGGTCGGGACAGTGCGTTGTATGGCTACACCTTC | CASSTGRDSALYGYTF | . | TRBJ1-2 | TRBD1 | TRBV19
TGTGCCAGCAGCCTAGGGGGTTCGGGAGCTTTCTTT | CASSLGGSGAFF | . | TRBJ1-1 | . | TRBV7-9
TGTGCCAGCAAGGAGGGGGTCTCGCCCCAGCATTTT | CASKEGVSPQHF | . | TRBJ1-5 | . | TRBV2
TGTGCCAGCAGCCCTTATTTTGGCACAGATACGCAGTATTTT | CASSPYFGTDTQYF | many | TRBJ2-3 | . | TRBV2
TGTGCCAGCAGCTTAGCCAGGACAGAGAACACTGAAGCTTTCTTT | CASSLARTENTEAFF | . | TRBJ1-1 | . | TRBV7-9
TGCAGTGCTAATACTCTCGGCGAGCAGTACTTC | CSANTLGEQYF | . | TRBJ2-7 | . | TRBV20-1
TGCGCCAGCAGCTTGGATGTCTCTCGCCCCCCATCGGGACAAAATAACAATGAGCAGTTCTTC | CASSLDVSRPPSGQNNNEQFF | . | TRBJ2-1 | . | TRBV5-1
TGTGCCAGCAGTTACTCCGCGGTCAATGGCTACACCTTC | CASSYSAVNGYTF | few | TRBJ1-2 | . | TRBV6-5
TGCAGCGGCGCCGGGACTAGCTTCACAGATACGCAGTATTTT | CSGAGTSFTDTQYF | . | TRBJ2-3 | TRBD2 | TRBV29-1